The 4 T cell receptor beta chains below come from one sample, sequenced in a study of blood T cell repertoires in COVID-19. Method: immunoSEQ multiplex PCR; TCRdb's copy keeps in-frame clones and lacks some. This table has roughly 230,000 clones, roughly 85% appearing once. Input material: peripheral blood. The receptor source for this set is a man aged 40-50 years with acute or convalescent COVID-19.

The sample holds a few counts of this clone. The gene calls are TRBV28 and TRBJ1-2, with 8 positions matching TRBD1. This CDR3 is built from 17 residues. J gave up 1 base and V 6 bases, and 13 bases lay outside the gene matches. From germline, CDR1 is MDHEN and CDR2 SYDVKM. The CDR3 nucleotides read TGTGCCAGCAGGAACATCAGGCAGGGGGCAATTAACTATGGCTACACCTTC. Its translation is CASRNIRQGAINYGYTF.

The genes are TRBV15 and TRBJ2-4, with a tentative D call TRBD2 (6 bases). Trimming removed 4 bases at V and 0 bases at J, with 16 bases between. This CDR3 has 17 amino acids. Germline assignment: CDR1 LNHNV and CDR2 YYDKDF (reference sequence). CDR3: CATSKRGTPLAKNIQYF. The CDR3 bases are TGTGCCACCAGCAAAAGAGGGACTCCCTTAGCCAAAAACATTCAGTACTTC.

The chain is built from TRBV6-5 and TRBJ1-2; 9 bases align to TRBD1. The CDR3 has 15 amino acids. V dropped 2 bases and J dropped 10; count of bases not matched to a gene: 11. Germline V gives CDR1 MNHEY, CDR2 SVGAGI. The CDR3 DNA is TGTGCCAGCAGTTACACGACAGGGGGTTGGAGTGTCTACACCTTC. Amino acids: CASSYTTGGWSVYTF.

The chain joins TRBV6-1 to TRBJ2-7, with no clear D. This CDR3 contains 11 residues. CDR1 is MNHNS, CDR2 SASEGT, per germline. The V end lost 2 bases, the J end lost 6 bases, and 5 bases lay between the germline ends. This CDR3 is CASSERPEQYF. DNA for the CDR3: TGTGCCAGCAGTGAACGTCCCGAGCAGTACTTC.